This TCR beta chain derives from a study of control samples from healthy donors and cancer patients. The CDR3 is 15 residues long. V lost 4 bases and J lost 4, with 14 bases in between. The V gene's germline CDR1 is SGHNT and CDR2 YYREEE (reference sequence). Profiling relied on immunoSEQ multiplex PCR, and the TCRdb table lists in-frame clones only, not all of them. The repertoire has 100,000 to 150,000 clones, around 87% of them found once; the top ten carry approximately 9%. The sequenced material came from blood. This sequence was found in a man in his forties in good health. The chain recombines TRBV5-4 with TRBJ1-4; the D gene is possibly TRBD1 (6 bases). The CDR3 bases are TGTGCCAGCAGCGGGGACACACCGTATAATGAAAAACTGTTTTTT. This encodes CASSGDTPYNEKLFF. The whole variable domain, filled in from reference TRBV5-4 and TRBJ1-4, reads ETGVTQSPTHLIKTRGQQVTLRCSSQSGHNTVSWYQQALGQGPQFIFQYYREEENGRGNFPPRFSGLQFPNYSSELNVNALELDDSALYLCASSGDTPYNEKLFFGSGTQLSVL.